This entry features one TCR beta chain sequence. This sample is part of a study of identical twins. Trimming removed 0 bases from V and 6 bases from J, with 15 bases in between. Germline CDR1 reads LGHNA; CDR2 reads YSLEER. This CDR3 is 15 amino acids long. TCRdb processed the 5' RACE reads anew with MiXCR; each CDR3 protein has one entry. Here the sample spans a few hundred thousand distinct CDR3 sequences, about 8.3% being singletons. The sample was also linked to a second study, of yellow fever vaccine responses in identical twins. That publication notes: Among the twins, the vaccine T cell response reportedly seemed partly convergent and partly personalized.

The rearrangement joins TRBV4-3 to TRBJ2-7, with D perhaps TRBD1 (6 bases). Sequenced input: CD8+ T cells sorted from blood. The sequence was obtained from a woman between 18 and 30 years old in good health. The CDR3 loop is CASSQDLRGNLEQYF. The CDR3 region has the DNA TGCGCCAGCAGCCAAGATTTGAGGGGGAACCTCGAGCAGTACTTC.